This note documents a single TCR beta chain sequence. Its antigen is unknown. Base qualities are not provided; no much larger clone lies one nucleotide away. The record originates from a study of T cells after yellow fever vaccination (dated by TCRdb to between 2019 and 2020). For the wider study: The SMART-Seq v4 Ultra Low Input RNA kit was used to prepare libraries from fractions with low cell numbers. To follow T-cell clones before and after both primary and booster YFV17D yellow fever vaccination, bulk TCR alpha and beta repertoires underwent longitudinal sequencing. The cohort comprised two healthy male donors, one aged 18 to 29 and one aged 30 to 39 years. Bulk PBMC replicates and cell subsets were isolated from blood drawn at multiple timepoints before and after both primary and secondary immunization.

The treatment or condition label corresponds to: live attenuated yellow fever vaccine strain. A standard Ficoll-Paque protocol was used to isolate PBMCs from peripheral blood. Dynabeads CD4 and CD8 positive selection kits were used to isolate the CD4 and CD8 T-cell fractions. RNA was extracted with TriZol from bulk PBMCs, CD4 and CD8 fractions, and dextramer-positive and dextramer-negative fractions. Inclusive of the bounding cysteine and phenylalanine, the CDR3 is 15 residues long. Only the CDR3 DNA is retained, 45 bases long and in frame from the first base. According to the germline V gene, CDR1 reads MNHEY and CDR2 reads SVGEGT. The V end gives up 6 bases and the J end 2 bases, leaving 4 bases in the junction not matched to a gene. Summary of the overall study and its limitations: FACS-sorted repertoires could contain abundant contaminating clonotypes from the bulk population, so computational filtering was required. The secondary T-cell response was weaker than the primary response but faster, peaking on day 5 instead of day 15. After the booster, most clones that had expanded after primary vaccination were detected again (approximately 95% of CD4 and around 88% of CD8), suggesting broad maintenance of memory. Because only a couple of donors were included in the study, the extent to which the findings can be generalized is limited. A small share of clonotypes occurred in both CD4 and CD8 compartments, likely arising from convergent recombination.

TCR cDNA was made using 5'RACE template switching, a step that added a universal primer site and unique molecular identifiers. Priming of cDNA synthesis was performed from both the TCR alpha and TCR beta constant segments. Two PCR steps were used to amplify libraries, with sample barcodes and sequencing adapters being added in the second step. Libraries were sequenced on Illumina HiSeq 2500 (2x100 bp) or NovaSeq (2x150 bp). From the authors' description of their analysis: MIGEC handled demultiplexing of reads and collapsing into UMI consensus sequences, while MiXCR performed V(D)J alignment. Clonotypes responding to the vaccine were identified with edgeR on replicate PBMC samples, with the criteria of FDR below 0.01 and a log2 fold change above 5 up to day 15. Each bulk clonotype received a CD4 or CD8 identity based on whether the sequenced CD4 or CD8 repertoire contained that clonotype at higher abundance. TCRdb reprocessed the public reads (quality trimming at Q25 with fastp, clone calling with MiXCR) and kept in-frame beta chains. For every CDR3 protein sequence, its rows merge into one entry that carries the most common genes and DNA. TCRdb, not the authors, supplied the V and J calls. This sample has 200,000 to 250,000 distinct CDR3 sequences in its table, and around 7% of those were observed once. Approximately 0.85% of the sample is in the top ten clones.

Recombination joined TRBV6-2 or TRBV6-3 with TRBJ2-1, with 10 middle bases fitting TRBD1. The sequence derives from a man younger than 45 who received the YFV17D yellow fever vaccine. Sequenced material: CD4+ T cells sorted from PBMCs, taken 15 days after the yellow fever booster vaccination. The nucleotides are TGTGCCAGCAGAAGGGACAGGGGAGCCTACAATGAGCAGTTCTTC. Translated, this gives CASRRDRGAYNEQFF.